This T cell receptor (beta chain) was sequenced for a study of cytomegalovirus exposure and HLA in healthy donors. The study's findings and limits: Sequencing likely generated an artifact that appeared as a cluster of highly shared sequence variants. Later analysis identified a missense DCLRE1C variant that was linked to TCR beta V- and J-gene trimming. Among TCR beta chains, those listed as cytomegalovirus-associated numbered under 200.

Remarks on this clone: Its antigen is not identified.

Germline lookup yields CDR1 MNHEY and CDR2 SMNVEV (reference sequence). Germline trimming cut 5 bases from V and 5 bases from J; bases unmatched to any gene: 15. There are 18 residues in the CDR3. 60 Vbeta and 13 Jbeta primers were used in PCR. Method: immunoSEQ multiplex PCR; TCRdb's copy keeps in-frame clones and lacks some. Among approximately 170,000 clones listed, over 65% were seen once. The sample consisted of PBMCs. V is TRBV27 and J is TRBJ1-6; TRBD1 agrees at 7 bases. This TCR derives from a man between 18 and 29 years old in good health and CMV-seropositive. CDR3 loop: CASSPYPYRGSNNSPLHF. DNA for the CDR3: TGTGCCAGCAGTCCATACCCCTACAGGGGCTCGAATAATTCACCCCTCCACTTT.